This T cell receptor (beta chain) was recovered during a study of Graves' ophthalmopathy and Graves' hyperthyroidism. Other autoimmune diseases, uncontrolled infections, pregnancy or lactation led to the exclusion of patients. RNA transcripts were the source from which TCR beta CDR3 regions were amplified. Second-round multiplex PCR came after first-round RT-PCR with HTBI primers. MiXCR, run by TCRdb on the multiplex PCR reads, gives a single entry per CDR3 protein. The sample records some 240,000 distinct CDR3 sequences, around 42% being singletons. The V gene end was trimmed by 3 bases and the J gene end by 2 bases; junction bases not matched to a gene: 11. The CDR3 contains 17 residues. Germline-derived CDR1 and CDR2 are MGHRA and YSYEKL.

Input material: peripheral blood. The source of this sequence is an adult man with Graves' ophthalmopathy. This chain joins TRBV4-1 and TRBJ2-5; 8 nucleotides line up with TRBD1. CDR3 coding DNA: TGCGCCAGCAGCCAGGCCGGGACAGGCCTTCAGCAAGAGACCCAGTACTTC. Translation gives CASSQAGTGLQQETQYF.